This entry features one TCR beta chain sequence. This clonotype was seen ten or more times. Its antigen is currently not known. No base quality information exists; no much larger clone differs at one position. The study excluded patients with uncontrolled infections, other autoimmune diseases, pregnancy or lactation. Diagnoses were based on clinical symptoms, serum thyroxine and TRAb, thyroid ultrasound and orbital computed tomography. Trizol reagent was used to extract total RNA, and RNA quality was then checked on an Agilent 2100 Bioanalyzer. These data originate in a study of T cells in Graves' hyperthyroidism and ophthalmopathy (dated by TCRdb to between 2019 and 2020). With respect to the entire study: To identify TCR V-J signatures that set the groups apart, the researchers used a discovery cohort of 90 to 100 patients, made up of roughly 40 with Graves' ophthalmopathy and about 55 with stable Graves' hyperthyroidism. Prospective prediction of ophthalmopathy was tested in an independent validation cohort consisting of fewer than 20 hyperthyroidism patients and around 16 patients who later progressed to ophthalmopathy. Following sampling, methimazole starting at 30 mg daily was given to hyperthyroidism patients, and high-dose intravenous methylprednisolone was given to ophthalmopathy patients. According to the paper, TCR Vbeta CDR3 sequencing was carried out on some 140 peripheral blood samples, which came from about 45 ophthalmopathy, some 73 hyperthyroidism and roughly 17 progressor patients. The study also compared thyroid tissue and blood T-cell repertoires from several Graves' hyperthyroidism patients. The roughly 94 discovery patients were randomly divided into training and test sets at a 7:3 ratio. The investigation overall reported the following: Most expanded thyroid clonotypes (frequency above 0.001) were also detected in blood, suggesting blood repertoires may reflect thyroid immune responses. In validation, the model predicted progression to ophthalmopathy with 55% to 71% sensitivity and roughly 75% specificity, a median of 6.5 months before onset. A 13 V-J signature model separated ophthalmopathy from stable hyperthyroidism, with around 88% sensitivity and 81% to 82% specificity in cross-validation and 80%/75% in testing. No statistical method was used to set the sample size in advance, and investigators knew the group allocation.

The CDR3 goes from the cysteine to the phenylalanine over 12 residues. Of the read, only the CDR3 DNA is kept; its 36 bases are in frame from base 1. Relative to germline, V is 3 bases shorter and J is 10 bases shorter, with 10 bases between their ends. The TCR beta CDR3 regions were amplified from RNA transcripts. The first round of RT-PCR for the TCR CDR3 was performed with the HTBI primer set and the Qiagen OneStep RT-PCR kit. A second multiplex PCR round built the libraries, followed by size selection and purification. Sequencing of the libraries was done on an Illumina HiSeq2000 using paired-end 100 bp reads. Under the source paper's analysis protocol: Raw data were processed with SOAPnuke, discarding reads with adapters, uncalled bases, mean Phred below 15, or no exact constant-primer or identifier match. COPE v1.2.5 was used to merge high-quality paired reads, and clonotypes were defined as unique nucleotide sequences. MiTCR v1.1 was used to align the clonotypes against IMGT TRBV, TRBD and TRBJ reference segments. The analysis included only V-J combinations with a frequency above 0.0001, which together covered about 99% of the repertoires. A TCS score was defined as the ratio of F50 (clonal expansion) to E x V (chaos), with BLOSUM62-based TCRdist applied between CDR3 peptides within each V-J. Welch's t-statistics and random forest reduced several hundred V-J features to roughly 13, which were used in a naive Bayes classifier (R e1071). Thyroid-blood repertoire similarity was quantified with the Morisita-Horn index. TCRdb reran the public reads through fastp at Q25 and MiXCR, keeping productive beta chains. Rows merge per CDR3 protein into single entries with the most common DNA and genes. None of the V and J calls come from the authors' own analysis; TCRdb made them. This sample has approximately 700,000 distinct CDR3 sequences in its table, and 45% of those were observed once. The ten largest make up 6.5% to 9% of the sample.

Sequences were obtained from peripheral blood or thyroid tissue (not recorded which). This chain joins TRBV12-3 or TRBV12-4 to TRBJ1-5; no D gene is confidently identified. The TCR comes from an adult man with Graves' disease, either hyperthyroidism or ophthalmopathy (not recorded which). The CDR3 reads as follows: CASSFDVGPQHF. The DNA is TGTGCCAGCAGTTTCGACGTCGGCCCCCAGCATTTT.